This TCR beta chain was obtained from a study of cytomegalovirus exposure and HLA in healthy donors. 13 Jbeta primers and 60 Vbeta primers were used for the PCR. The method was immunoSEQ multiplex PCR; TCRdb's version includes in-frame clones alone and lacks a portion of them. This sample has fewer than 200,000 clones; about 65% occur once, and the top ten carry under 3.5%. Donors likely had unrecorded immune exposures despite being nominally healthy when sampled. Study findings and constraints: Later analysis identified a missense DCLRE1C variant that was linked to TCR beta V- and J-gene trimming. A reported reduction in N-insertions relative to the approximately 600-donor mean was seen in an Asian-associated ancestry cluster in a later analysis. In an earlier analysis, about 87% or about 30%: the productive usage of most TCR beta V segments.

Of note for this clone: What it binds is unknown.

Material: PBMCs. The clonotype originates from a woman aged 25 to 39 in good health and CMV-seronegative.

The CDR3, as DNA: TGTGCCAGCAGTATCCTACGGGGGAGAGAGCCGAAGTACGAGCAGTACTTC. It yields the protein CASSILRGREPKYEQYF. The chain links TRBV28 to TRBJ2-7; a possible D gene is TRBD2 (6 bases). Germline loops: CDR1 MDHEN, CDR2 SYDVKM. The length of the CDR3 is 17 residues. The V end lost 5 bases, the J end lost 4 bases, and 24 bases lay between the germline ends.